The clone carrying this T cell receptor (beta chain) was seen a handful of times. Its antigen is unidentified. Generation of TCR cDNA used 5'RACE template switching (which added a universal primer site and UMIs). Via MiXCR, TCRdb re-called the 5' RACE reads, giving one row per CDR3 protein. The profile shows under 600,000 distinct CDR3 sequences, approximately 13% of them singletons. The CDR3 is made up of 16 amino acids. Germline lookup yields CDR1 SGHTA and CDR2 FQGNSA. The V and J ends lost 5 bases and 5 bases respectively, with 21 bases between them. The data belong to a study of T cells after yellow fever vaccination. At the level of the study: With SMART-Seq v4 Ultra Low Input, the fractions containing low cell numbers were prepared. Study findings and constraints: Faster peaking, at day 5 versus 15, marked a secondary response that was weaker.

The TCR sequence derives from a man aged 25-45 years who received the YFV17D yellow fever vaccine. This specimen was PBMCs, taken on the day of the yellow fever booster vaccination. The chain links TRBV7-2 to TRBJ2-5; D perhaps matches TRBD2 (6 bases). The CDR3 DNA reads TGTGCCAGCAGCCCAGATAGCCGGGAGAGGGGTGAGACCCAGTACTTC. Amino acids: CASSPDSRERGETQYF.